A selection of T cell receptor beta chains follows, all from one sample in a study of CD8 T cells in Susac syndrome. TCRdb re-analysed the immunoSEQ multiplex PCR reads in MiXCR, keeping a single row per CDR3 protein. Among under 200,000 distinct CDR3 sequences listed, 92% were seen once. Material: CD4+ T cells from PBMCs. The receptors stem from a human donor in good health. Each CDR3 is given with its conserved first and last residue. Fields, in order: CDR3 length, D gene, J gene, V gene, clone size, CDR3 DNA, CDR3 protein. A D gene is named only where the DNA matches it firmly. Clone size appears in some rows only: once, few, many, or a class for an expanded clone.

CDR3 length: 14; D gene: -; J gene: TRBJ2-3; V gene: TRBV3-1; clone size: -; CDR3 DNA: TGTGCCAGCAGCCAAGGGCAGGGAATGGATACGCAGTATTTT; CDR3 protein: CASSQGQGMDTQYF
CDR3 length: 13; D gene: -; J gene: TRBJ1-4; V gene: TRBV20-1; clone size: once; CDR3 DNA: TGCAGTGCTAGCCCCACCAGCAGGGAAAAACTGCTTTTT; CDR3 protein: CSASPTSREKLLF
CDR3 length: 14; D gene: -; J gene: TRBJ1-1; V gene: TRBV21-1; clone size: -; CDR3 DNA: TGTGCCAGCAGCAAAGGTGTGAGGGAGACTGAAGCTTTCTTT; CDR3 protein: CASSKGVRETEAFF
CDR3 length: 13; D gene: -; J gene: TRBJ1-1; V gene: TRBV12-3/TRBV12-4; clone size: -; CDR3 DNA: TGTGCCAGCAGTTTAACCCTGGACGGAAAAGCTTTCTTT; CDR3 protein: CASSLTLDGKAFF
CDR3 length: 15; D gene: -; J gene: TRBJ1-4; V gene: TRBV5-1; clone size: -; CDR3 DNA: TGCGCCAGCAGCGCCGGCCTACACAGAACTGAAAAACTGTTTTTT; CDR3 protein: CASSAGLHRTEKLFF
CDR3 length: 11; D gene: -; J gene: TRBJ2-1; V gene: TRBV19; clone size: once; CDR3 DNA: TGTGCCAGTAGTGCCCGGTCTGAGCAGTTCTTC; CDR3 protein: CASSARSEQFF
CDR3 length: 14; D gene: -; J gene: TRBJ1-5; V gene: TRBV19; clone size: -; CDR3 DNA: TGTGCCAGTAGTCTCAGGTCCCGAGACCAGCCCCAGCATTTT; CDR3 protein: CASSLRSRDQPQHF
CDR3 length: 15; D gene: -; J gene: TRBJ2-7; V gene: TRBV20-1; clone size: -; CDR3 DNA: TGCAGTGCTAGGGCTGACAGCCCCGTATTCTACGAGCAGTACTTC; CDR3 protein: CSARADSPVFYEQYF
CDR3 length: 13; D gene: -; J gene: TRBJ1-2; V gene: TRBV4-3; clone size: -; CDR3 DNA: TGCGCCAGCAGCCAACAAGGAAAAGATGGCTACACCTTC; CDR3 protein: CASSQQGKDGYTF
CDR3 length: 14; D gene: -; J gene: TRBJ1-6; V gene: TRBV20-1; clone size: -; CDR3 DNA: TGCAGTGCTAGTGTACAGGCGGGTGGTTCACCCCTCCACTTT; CDR3 protein: CSASVQAGGSPLHF
CDR3 length: 14; D gene: TRBD1; J gene: TRBJ2-3; V gene: TRBV29-1; clone size: -; CDR3 DNA: TGCAGCGCCATCACCGGGACAGGGGTGGATACGCAGTATTTT; CDR3 protein: CSAITGTGVDTQYF
CDR3 length: 14; D gene: -; J gene: TRBJ2-2; V gene: TRBV2; clone size: -; CDR3 DNA: TGTGCCAGCCCAAAGGGCACGAACACCGGGGAGCTGTTTTTT; CDR3 protein: CASPKGTNTGELFF
CDR3 length: 11; D gene: -; J gene: TRBJ2-7; V gene: TRBV20-1; clone size: few; CDR3 DNA: TGCAGTGTGGAGGGCGGCTACGAGCAGTACTTC; CDR3 protein: CSVEGGYEQYF
CDR3 length: 14; D gene: TRBD2; J gene: TRBJ2-3; V gene: TRBV5-1; clone size: -; CDR3 DNA: TGCGCCTCTTCGGCGGGAGTGAGCACAGATACGCAGTATTTT; CDR3 protein: CASSAGVSTDTQYF
CDR3 length: 15; D gene: -; J gene: TRBJ1-1; V gene: TRBV9; clone size: -; CDR3 DNA: TGTGCCAGCAGCGTAGGGCCGGGGAAAGGTTTTGAAGCTTTCTTT; CDR3 protein: CASSVGPGKGFEAFF
CDR3 length: 13; D gene: -; J gene: TRBJ1-3; V gene: TRBV7-9; clone size: -; CDR3 DNA: TGTGCCACCGGGGTGAGCTCTGGAAACACCATATATTTT; CDR3 protein: CATGVSSGNTIYF
CDR3 length: 16; D gene: -; J gene: TRBJ2-5; V gene: TRBV28; clone size: -; CDR3 DNA: TGTGCCAGCAGTTTAACAAACTTGACAGGTGGAGAGACCCAGTACTTC; CDR3 protein: CASSLTNLTGGETQYF
CDR3 length: 14; D gene: TRBD1; J gene: TRBJ2-6; V gene: TRBV6-5; clone size: -; CDR3 DNA: TGTGCCAGCAAAATGGACAGGGGGGCCAACGTCCTGACTTTC; CDR3 protein: CASKMDRGANVLTF
CDR3 length: 14; D gene: TRBD2; J gene: TRBJ2-3; V gene: TRBV29-1; clone size: -; CDR3 DNA: TGCAGCGTTGTGGGCGGGAGCACGACAGATACGCAGTATTTT; CDR3 protein: CSVVGGSTTDTQYF
CDR3 length: 16; D gene: TRBD1; J gene: TRBJ1-5; V gene: TRBV2; clone size: -; CDR3 DNA: TGTGCCAGCAGTCCGCGACAAGGGGGCTATAATCAGCCCCAGCATTTT; CDR3 protein: CASSPRQGGYNQPQHF
CDR3 length: 15; D gene: -; J gene: TRBJ2-5; V gene: TRBV7-2; clone size: -; CDR3 DNA: TGTGCCAGCAGCCTCTACCACCCATTCCAAGAGACCCAGTACTTC; CDR3 protein: CASSLYHPFQETQYF
CDR3 length: 16; D gene: TRBD2; J gene: TRBJ2-5; V gene: TRBV29-1; clone size: -; CDR3 DNA: TGCAGCGTTGAAGGTCCTAGCGGGGCCCTCCAAGAGACCCAGTACTTC; CDR3 protein: CSVEGPSGALQETQYF
CDR3 length: 16; D gene: -; J gene: TRBJ2-1; V gene: TRBV14; clone size: -; CDR3 DNA: TGTGCCAGCAGCCAAGGGAGAGATAGCTCCTACAATGAGCAGTTCTTC; CDR3 protein: CASSQGRDSSYNEQFF
CDR3 length: 15; D gene: -; J gene: TRBJ1-3; V gene: TRBV4-3; clone size: -; CDR3 DNA: TGCGCCAGCAGCCCTGATACCCCCTCTGGAAACACCATATATTTT; CDR3 protein: CASSPDTPSGNTIYF
CDR3 length: 12; D gene: -; J gene: TRBJ2-2; V gene: TRBV28; clone size: -; CDR3 DNA: TGTGCCAGCAGTAAGAGTGCCGGGGAGCTGTTTTTT; CDR3 protein: CASSKSAGELFF
CDR3 length: 14; D gene: -; J gene: TRBJ2-3; V gene: TRBV5-1; clone size: once; CDR3 DNA: TGCGCCAGCAGCTTGGACGGAACCACAGATACGCAGTATTTT; CDR3 protein: CASSLDGTTDTQYF
CDR3 length: 13; D gene: -; J gene: TRBJ1-2; V gene: TRBV6-1; clone size: -; CDR3 DNA: TGTGCCAGCAGTGAAATTGGGACACTACTCTACACCTTC; CDR3 protein: CASSEIGTLLYTF
CDR3 length: 12; D gene: TRBD2; J gene: TRBJ2-1; V gene: TRBV20-1; clone size: -; CDR3 DNA: TGCAGTGCTAGACTAGCGGGAGGGGGGCAGTTCTTC; CDR3 protein: CSARLAGGGQFF
CDR3 length: 12; D gene: TRBD1; J gene: TRBJ2-5; V gene: TRBV28; clone size: -; CDR3 DNA: TGTGCCAGCAGTACCCAGGGGGCCCTACTGTACTTC; CDR3 protein: CASSTQGALLYF
CDR3 length: 15; D gene: -; J gene: TRBJ2-5; V gene: TRBV4-1; clone size: -; CDR3 DNA: TGCGCCAGCAGCCAAGATACCAGGGTCGGGGAGACCCAGTACTTC; CDR3 protein: CASSQDTRVGETQYF
CDR3 length: 16; D gene: -; J gene: TRBJ2-6; V gene: TRBV19; clone size: once; CDR3 DNA: TGTGCCAGTAGCCTGGAGGGCAGGGCCGGGGCCAACGTCCTGACTTTC; CDR3 protein: CASSLEGRAGANVLTF
CDR3 length: 15; D gene: TRBD1; J gene: TRBJ1-1; V gene: TRBV3-1; clone size: -; CDR3 DNA: TGTGCCAGCAGCCAAGATTGGACAGGGGGCTCTGAAGCTTTCTTT; CDR3 protein: CASSQDWTGGSEAFF
CDR3 length: 11; D gene: -; J gene: TRBJ2-7; V gene: TRBV20-1; clone size: -; CDR3 DNA: TGCAGTGCTATATCCCGGTACGAGCAGTACTTC; CDR3 protein: CSAISRYEQYF
CDR3 length: 16; D gene: -; J gene: TRBJ2-2; V gene: TRBV11-2; clone size: -; CDR3 DNA: TGTGCCAGCAGCCCAGGGGGAGGGATGGGCACCGGGGAGCTGTTTTTT; CDR3 protein: CASSPGGGMGTGELFF
CDR3 length: 13; D gene: -; J gene: TRBJ2-5; V gene: TRBV6-1; clone size: -; CDR3 DNA: TGTGCCAGCAGTCCTTATGGACAGGAGACCCAGTACTTC; CDR3 protein: CASSPYGQETQYF
CDR3 length: 15; D gene: -; J gene: TRBJ1-2; V gene: TRBV19; clone size: -; CDR3 DNA: TGTGCCAGTAGTTGGACCGGGACATCTAACTATGGCTACACCTTC; CDR3 protein: CASSWTGTSNYGYTF
CDR3 length: 15; D gene: TRBD1; J gene: TRBJ1-5; V gene: TRBV7-2; clone size: -; CDR3 DNA: TGTGCCAGCAGCTTAAACAGGGGAGGAAGGGAGCCCCAGCATTTT; CDR3 protein: CASSLNRGGREPQHF
CDR3 length: 14; D gene: -; J gene: TRBJ2-3; V gene: TRBV20-1; clone size: -; CDR3 DNA: TGCAGTGCTAAGAGGACAGCTTCCGCGGATACGCAGTATTTT; CDR3 protein: CSAKRTASADTQYF
CDR3 length: 14; D gene: -; J gene: TRBJ1-6; V gene: TRBV12-3/TRBV12-4; clone size: -; CDR3 DNA: TGTGCCAGCAGTTTGACCGGAAATAATTCACCCCTCCACTTT; CDR3 protein: CASSLTGNNSPLHF
CDR3 length: 16; D gene: TRBD1; J gene: TRBJ2-2; V gene: TRBV12-3/TRBV12-4; clone size: -; CDR3 DNA: TGTGCCAGCAGTCCCTTCGACAGGGTCGGCTCCGGGGAGCTGTTTTTT; CDR3 protein: CASSPFDRVGSGELFF
CDR3 length: 13; D gene: -; J gene: TRBJ2-7; V gene: TRBV19; clone size: -; CDR3 DNA: TGTGCCAGTAGTACGGGAGAGATCTACGAGCAGTACTTC; CDR3 protein: CASSTGEIYEQYF
CDR3 length: 14; D gene: -; J gene: TRBJ2-4; V gene: TRBV4-3; clone size: -; CDR3 DNA: TGCGCCAGCAGCCAAGAGGGGGCCAAAAACATTCAGTACTTC; CDR3 protein: CASSQEGAKNIQYF
CDR3 length: 14; D gene: -; J gene: TRBJ1-2; V gene: TRBV29-1; clone size: -; CDR3 DNA: TGCAGCGTGGGTGTGTCCTACAGTGACTATGGCTACACCTTC; CDR3 protein: CSVGVSYSDYGYTF
CDR3 length: 12; D gene: -; J gene: TRBJ1-1; V gene: TRBV6-5; clone size: -; CDR3 DNA: TGTGCCAGCGGGGGGGGAAAGACTGAAGCTTTCTTT; CDR3 protein: CASGGGKTEAFF